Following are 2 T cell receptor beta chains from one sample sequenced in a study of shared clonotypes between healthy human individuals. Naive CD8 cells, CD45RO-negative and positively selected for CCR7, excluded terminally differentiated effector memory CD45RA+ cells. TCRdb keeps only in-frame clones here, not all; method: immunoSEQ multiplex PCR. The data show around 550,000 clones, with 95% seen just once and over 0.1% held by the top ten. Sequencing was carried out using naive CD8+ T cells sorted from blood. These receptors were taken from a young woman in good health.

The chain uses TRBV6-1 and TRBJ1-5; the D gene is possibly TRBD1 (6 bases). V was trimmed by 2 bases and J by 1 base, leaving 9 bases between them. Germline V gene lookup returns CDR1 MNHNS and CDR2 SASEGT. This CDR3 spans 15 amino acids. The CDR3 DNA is TGTGCCAGCAGTGAAAGGGGGGTAAGCAATCAGCCCCAGCATTTT. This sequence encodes CASSERGVSNQPQHF.

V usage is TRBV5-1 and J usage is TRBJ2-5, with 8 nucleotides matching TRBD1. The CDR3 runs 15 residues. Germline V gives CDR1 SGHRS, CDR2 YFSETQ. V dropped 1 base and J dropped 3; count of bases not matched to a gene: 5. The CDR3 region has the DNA TGCGCCAGCAGCTTGATGGGACAGGCCAAAGAGACCCAGTACTTC. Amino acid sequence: CASSLMGQAKETQYF.